This T cell receptor (beta chain) appears in the sequencing data of a study of blood T cell repertoires in COVID-19. Study-level information: Samples came from the United States, Italy and Spain, spanning acute and convalescent COVID-19. T cells, B-cell-depleted T cells, or PBMCs supplied cDNA or gDNA.

Enrolled during active infection, Seattle patients were then followed longitudinally. As handled by the study authors: Reference gene primer amplification gave estimated nucleated cell counts. Profiling relied on immunoSEQ multiplex PCR, and the TCRdb table lists in-frame clones only, not all of them. That table is the source of V, J and clone size, and D and trimming were worked out from the DNA. The sample carries 200,000 to 300,000 clones, 86% recorded once. Between the trimmed V and J ends, which lost 8 bases and 5 bases, there was a span of 12 bases. The CDR3 has 12 amino acids. Germline V gene data show CDR1 as SNHLY and CDR2 as FYNNEI.

The TCR comes from a woman aged 80 or over with COVID-19, enrolled during active disease. The gene calls are TRBV2 and TRBJ1-1, with unresolved D. Specimen: peripheral blood. The CDR3 spells CASGELGTEAFF. The CDR3 nucleotides are TGTGCCAGCGGGGAGTTGGGGACTGAAGCTTTCTTT.